The source of this TCR beta chain is a study of regulatory T cells in long-lasting Graves disease. This clonotype was picked up a small number of times. This CDR3 is 13 amino acids long. With 4 bases removed from V and 4 bases from J, the gap between germline ends came to 9 bases. Germline V CDR1 and CDR2: WSHSY, SAAADI. Construction of the TCR beta libraries employed iRepertoire HTBI primers in conjunction with Arm-PCR of CDR3 regions. TCRdb re-called the multiplex PCR reads through MiXCR, storing one row per CDR3 protein. This table has 400,000 to 500,000 distinct CDR3 sequences, more than 13% appearing once. The time point was: newly diagnosed GD, antithyroid drugs for less than 3 months. From PBMCs, RNA was extracted and then used to make the TCR library. These data are also associated with another study on T cells in Graves' hyperthyroidism and ophthalmopathy. That paper states: Clinical symptoms, serum thyroxine and TRAb, thyroid ultrasound and orbital computed tomography together formed the diagnostic basis.

The V gene is TRBV10-2, the J gene TRBJ2-3; D is unclear. The specimen comprised peripheral blood mononuclear cells (PBMCs), sampled at new diagnosis, from a patient treated with antithyroid drugs. The receptor was derived from a woman in her twenties or thirties with Graves disease. The CDR3 reads CASSGLPADTQYF. CDR3 nucleotide sequence: TGCGCCAGCAGTGGGTTGCCAGCAGATACGCAGTATTTT.